The rows below give T cell receptor beta chains drawn from one sample of a study of T cells after posttransplantation cyclophosphamide. The table came from immunoSEQ multiplex PCR; TCRdb's copy has only in-frame clones and leaves some out. This sample carries under 2,000 clones, roughly 85% of them seen once, and the ten largest clones take roughly a fifth. Here the sequenced sample was PBMCs, taken roughly 280 days after allogeneic stem cell transplant with posttransplant cyclophosphamide. The receptor source for this set is a young adult male patient who received an allogeneic stem cell transplant from a related donor, was CMV-positive, and had acute GVHD only. Some T cells may be the graft donor's. Both conserved end residues are part of each CDR3. D genes are given only for firm matches. Clone size appears in some rows only: once, few, many, or a class for an expanded clone.

D gene: TRBD1
J gene: TRBJ1-1
clone size: NA
V gene: TRBV19
CDR3 DNA: TGTGCCAGTAGCGGACAGGGGTATACTGAAGCTTTCTTT
CDR3 protein: CASSGQGYTEAFF

D gene: NA
J gene: TRBJ2-5
clone size: NA
V gene: TRBV2
CDR3 DNA: TGTGCCAGCAAGAGGGTCCAAGAGACCCAGTACTTC
CDR3 protein: CASKRVQETQYF

D gene: NA
J gene: TRBJ1-3
clone size: few
V gene: TRBV10-3
CDR3 DNA: TGTGCCATCAGTGAGAGCAGGGGAAACACCATATATTTT
CDR3 protein: CAISESRGNTIYF

D gene: NA
J gene: TRBJ1-2
clone size: NA
V gene: TRBV5-1
CDR3 DNA: TGCGCCAGCAGCTTGGGTACCGGGAATAGCTACACCTTC
CDR3 protein: CASSLGTGNSYTF

D gene: TRBD1
J gene: TRBJ1-1
clone size: NA
V gene: TRBV2
CDR3 DNA: TGTGCCAGCGGGGGACAGGGGGCGACTGAAGCTTTCTTT
CDR3 protein: CASGGQGATEAFF

D gene: NA
J gene: TRBJ1-5
clone size: NA
V gene: TRBV9
CDR3 DNA: TGTGCCAGCAGCGTAGCGGGGGGACAGCCCCAGCATTTT
CDR3 protein: CASSVAGGQPQHF

D gene: TRBD1
J gene: TRBJ1-5
clone size: NA
V gene: TRBV6-5
CDR3 DNA: TGTGCCAGCAGGCAGACAGGGTTCCAGCCCCAGCATTTT
CDR3 protein: CASRQTGFQPQHF

D gene: TRBD1
J gene: TRBJ1-2
clone size: NA
V gene: TRBV6-1
CDR3 DNA: TGTGCCAGCAGCGGAACAGGGGTAGGGAACTATGGCTACACCTTC
CDR3 protein: CASSGTGVGNYGYTF

D gene: NA
J gene: TRBJ2-1
clone size: NA
V gene: TRBV7-2
CDR3 DNA: TGTGCCAGCAGCTTAAGACAGGAGTATTACAATGAGCAGTTCTTC
CDR3 protein: CASSLRQEYYNEQFF

D gene: TRBD1
J gene: TRBJ1-5
clone size: NA
V gene: TRBV28
CDR3 DNA: TGTGCCAGCAGCAAGACAGGGGCCCCGACCAATCAGCCCCAGCATTTT
CDR3 protein: CASSKTGAPTNQPQHF

D gene: NA
J gene: TRBJ2-3
clone size: NA
V gene: TRBV5-4
CDR3 DNA: TGTGCCAGCAGACGCGACAGTAATACGCAGTATTTT
CDR3 protein: CASRRDSNTQYF

D gene: TRBD1
J gene: TRBJ2-7
clone size: NA
V gene: TRBV2
CDR3 DNA: TGTGCCAGCAGTGAAAGGGACAGGGAAGGATACGAGCAGTACTTC
CDR3 protein: CASSERDREGYEQYF

D gene: NA
J gene: TRBJ1-5
clone size: few
V gene: TRBV5-6
CDR3 DNA: TGTGCCAGCAGCCCCGGGGGTAATCAGCCCCAGCATTTT
CDR3 protein: CASSPGGNQPQHF

D gene: NA
J gene: TRBJ1-5
clone size: NA
V gene: TRBV28
CDR3 DNA: TGTGCCAGCAGCCGAAACGGAGGCAATCAGCCCCAGCATTTT
CDR3 protein: CASSRNGGNQPQHF

D gene: TRBD2
J gene: TRBJ2-1
clone size: NA
V gene: TRBV19
CDR3 DNA: TGTGCCAGTAGTATCTCTAGCTGGGGGGGTGAGCAGTTCTTC
CDR3 protein: CASSISSWGGEQFF

D gene: TRBD1
J gene: TRBJ1-3
clone size: NA
V gene: TRBV13
CDR3 DNA: TGTGCCAGCAGCTCGACAGGGGTTGGAAACACCATATATTTT
CDR3 protein: CASSSTGVGNTIYF

D gene: TRBD1
J gene: TRBJ1-3
clone size: NA
V gene: TRBV18
CDR3 DNA: TGTGCCAGCTCACCACTCGGGGGACAGGGCTCTGGAAACACCATATATTTT
CDR3 protein: CASSPLGGQGSGNTIYF

D gene: TRBD1
J gene: TRBJ1-6
clone size: few
V gene: TRBV10-1
CDR3 DNA: TGCGCCAGCAGTGAACCCAGGGGGTATACCTATAATTCACCCCTCCACTTT
CDR3 protein: CASSEPRGYTYNSPLHF

D gene: NA
J gene: TRBJ2-6
clone size: NA
V gene: TRBV7-2
CDR3 DNA: TGTGCCAGCAGAGAACAGGTCGCCTCTGGGGCCAACGTCCTGACTTTC
CDR3 protein: CASREQVASGANVLTF

D gene: NA
J gene: TRBJ1-1
clone size: NA
V gene: TRBV7-6
CDR3 DNA: TGTGCCAGCAGCTCGGCACAGGGTGGCGCTGAAGCTTTCTTT
CDR3 protein: CASSSAQGGAEAFF

D gene: NA
J gene: TRBJ2-5
clone size: NA
V gene: TRBV14
CDR3 DNA: TGTGCCAGCAGCCAAGTAACAGGCCAAGAGACCCAGTACTTC
CDR3 protein: CASSQVTGQETQYF

D gene: NA
J gene: TRBJ2-7
clone size: once
V gene: TRBV7-2
CDR3 DNA: TGTGCCAGCAGCCTCTCCTCCTACGAGCAGTACTTC
CDR3 protein: CASSLSSYEQYF

D gene: NA
J gene: TRBJ1-2
clone size: NA
V gene: TRBV18
CDR3 DNA: TGTGCCAGCTCAAAACTTCCAGGGGACGATGGGTATGGCTACACCTTC
CDR3 protein: CASSKLPGDDGYGYTF

D gene: NA
J gene: TRBJ2-1
clone size: NA
V gene: TRBV20-1
CDR3 DNA: TGCAGTGCTAGACCATACAATGAGCAGTTCTTC
CDR3 protein: CSARPYNEQFF

D gene: NA
J gene: TRBJ1-4
clone size: NA
V gene: TRBV6-6
CDR3 DNA: TGTGCCAGCAGTTACTTTGGGGCAGTTAATGAAAAACTGTTTTTT
CDR3 protein: CASSYFGAVNEKLFF

D gene: TRBD1
J gene: TRBJ1-1
clone size: NA
V gene: TRBV5-6
CDR3 DNA: TGTGCCAGCAGCCCAAGGGACAGGGCTATTGCTGAAGCTTTCTTT
CDR3 protein: CASSPRDRAIAEAFF

D gene: TRBD1
J gene: TRBJ1-2
clone size: NA
V gene: TRBV12-5
CDR3 DNA: TGTGCTAGTGGTTTGGACTCAGGGGGCTATTCTAACTATGGCTACACCTTC
CDR3 protein: CASGLDSGGYSNYGYTF

D gene: NA
J gene: TRBJ1-1
clone size: few
V gene: TRBV7-2
CDR3 DNA: TGTGCCAGCAGCTCGAGGAGGGTTCGCACTGAAGCTTTCTTT
CDR3 protein: CASSSRRVRTEAFF

D gene: NA
J gene: TRBJ1-6
clone size: NA
V gene: TRBV6-1
CDR3 DNA: TGTGCCAGCAGTGAATGGGAGGGACGGAAAGGATCACCCCTCCACTTT
CDR3 protein: CASSEWEGRKGSPLHF

D gene: NA
J gene: TRBJ1-2
clone size: NA
V gene: TRBV28
CDR3 DNA: TGTGCCAGCAGCACAATCTATGGCTACACCTTC
CDR3 protein: CASSTIYGYTF

D gene: TRBD1
J gene: TRBJ1-4
clone size: few
V gene: TRBV7-9
CDR3 DNA: TGTGCCAGCAGCTACACCGGGACAGGAGGTGAAAAACTGTTTTTT
CDR3 protein: CASSYTGTGGEKLFF

D gene: NA
J gene: TRBJ1-2
clone size: NA
V gene: TRBV5-1
CDR3 DNA: TGCGCCAGCAGCTTTCAGGGGAACTATGGCTACACCTTC
CDR3 protein: CASSFQGNYGYTF

D gene: TRBD1
J gene: TRBJ1-1
clone size: NA
V gene: TRBV7-9
CDR3 DNA: TGTGCCAGCAGCTCCAGGGGGCGAAAGGGTGAAGCTTTCTTT
CDR3 protein: CASSSRGRKGEAFF

D gene: NA
J gene: TRBJ2-3
clone size: NA
V gene: TRBV9
CDR3 DNA: TGTGCCAGCAGCGTAGACAGCTTCGGAGATACGCAGTATTTT
CDR3 protein: CASSVDSFGDTQYF

D gene: NA
J gene: TRBJ1-6
clone size: NA
V gene: TRBV6-1
CDR3 DNA: TGTGCCAGCAATGCCAGGGTTGATTCCCCCCTCCACTTT
CDR3 protein: CASNARVDSPLHF

D gene: NA
J gene: TRBJ2-7
clone size: NA
V gene: TRBV5-1
CDR3 DNA: TGCGCCAGCAGCCCGGACAATCCTAGGCCCTACGAGCAGTACTTC
CDR3 protein: CASSPDNPRPYEQYF

D gene: TRBD1
J gene: TRBJ1-4
clone size: NA
V gene: TRBV28
CDR3 DNA: TGTGCCAGCAGTGGGGGGACAGCTAATGAAAAACTGTTTTTT
CDR3 protein: CASSGGTANEKLFF

D gene: NA
J gene: TRBJ2-7
clone size: NA
V gene: TRBV7-2
CDR3 DNA: TGTGCCAGCAGCTGGACAACCCCTAGTACCGAGCAGTACTTC
CDR3 protein: CASSWTTPSTEQYF

D gene: NA
J gene: TRBJ2-7
clone size: NA
V gene: TRBV5-1
CDR3 DNA: TGCGCCAGCAGCTTTGCGTTAGCTAACGAGCAGTACTTC
CDR3 protein: CASSFALANEQYF

D gene: TRBD2
J gene: TRBJ2-2
clone size: NA
V gene: TRBV19
CDR3 DNA: TGTGCCAGTAGCCGCAAAATCGGGGGGGAGATAGGCGGGGAGCTGTTTTTT
CDR3 protein: CASSRKIGGEIGGELFF

D gene: TRBD1
J gene: TRBJ2-3
clone size: NA
V gene: TRBV2
CDR3 DNA: TGTGCCTTCCTACGGCAGGGGGATGTTTTTAGCACAGATACGCAGTATTTT
CDR3 protein: CAFLRQGDVFSTDTQYF